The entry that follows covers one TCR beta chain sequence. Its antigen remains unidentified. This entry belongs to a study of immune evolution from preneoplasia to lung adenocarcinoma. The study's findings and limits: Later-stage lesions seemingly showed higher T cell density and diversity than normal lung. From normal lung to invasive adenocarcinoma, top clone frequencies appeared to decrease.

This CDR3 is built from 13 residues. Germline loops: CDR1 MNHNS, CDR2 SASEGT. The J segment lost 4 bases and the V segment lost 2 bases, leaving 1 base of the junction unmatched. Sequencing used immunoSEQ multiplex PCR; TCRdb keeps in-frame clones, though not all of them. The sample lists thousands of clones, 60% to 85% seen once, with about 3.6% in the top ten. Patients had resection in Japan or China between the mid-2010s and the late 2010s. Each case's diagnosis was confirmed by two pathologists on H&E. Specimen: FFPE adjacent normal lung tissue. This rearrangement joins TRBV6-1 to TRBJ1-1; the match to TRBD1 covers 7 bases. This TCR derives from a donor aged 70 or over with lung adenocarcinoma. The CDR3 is CASSERGLTEAFF. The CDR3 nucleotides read TGTGCCAGCAGTGAAAGGGGGCTCACTGAAGCTTTCTTT.